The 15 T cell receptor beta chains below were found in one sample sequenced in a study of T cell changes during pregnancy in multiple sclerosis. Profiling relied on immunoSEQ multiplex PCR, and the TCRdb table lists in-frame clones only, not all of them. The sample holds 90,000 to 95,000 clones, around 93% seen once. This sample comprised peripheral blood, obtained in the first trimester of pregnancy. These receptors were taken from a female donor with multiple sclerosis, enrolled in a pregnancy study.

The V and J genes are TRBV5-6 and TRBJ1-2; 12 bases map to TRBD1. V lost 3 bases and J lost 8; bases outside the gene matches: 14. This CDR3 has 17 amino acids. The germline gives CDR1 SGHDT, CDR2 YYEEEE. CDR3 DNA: TGTGCCAGCAGCTACAGAATCGTGGGACAGGGGGCAAGGGGCTACACCTTC. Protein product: CASSYRIVGQGARGYTF. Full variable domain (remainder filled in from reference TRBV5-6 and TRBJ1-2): DAGVTQSPTHLIKTRGQQVTLRCSPKSGHDTVSWYQQALGQGPQFIFQYYEEEERQRGNFPDRFSGHQFPNYSSELNVNALLLGDSALYLCASSYRIVGQGARGYTFGSGTRLTVV.

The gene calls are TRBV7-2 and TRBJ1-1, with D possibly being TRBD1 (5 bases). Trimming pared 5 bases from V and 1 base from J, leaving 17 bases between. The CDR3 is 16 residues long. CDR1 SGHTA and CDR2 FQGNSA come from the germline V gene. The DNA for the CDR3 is TGTGCCAGCAGCCCACCGGGCCAGGGCGCGAACACTGAAGCTTTCTTT. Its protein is CASSPPGQGANTEAFF.

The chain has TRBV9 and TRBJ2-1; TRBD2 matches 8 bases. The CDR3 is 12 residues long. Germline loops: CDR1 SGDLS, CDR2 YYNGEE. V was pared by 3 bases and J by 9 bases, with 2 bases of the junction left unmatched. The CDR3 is CASSAGGPEQFF. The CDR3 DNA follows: TGTGCCAGCAGCGCGGGGGGGCCTGAGCAGTTCTTC.

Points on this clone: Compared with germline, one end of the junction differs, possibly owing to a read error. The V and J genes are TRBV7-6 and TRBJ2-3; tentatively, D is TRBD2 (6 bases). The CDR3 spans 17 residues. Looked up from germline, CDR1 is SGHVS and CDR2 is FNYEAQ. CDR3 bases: TGTGCCACCAGCTTTCCTGGAACGGGGGACCCCACAGATACGCAGTATTTT. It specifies CATSFPGTGDPTDTQYF.

This chain's CDR3 is CASSPPTGFQETQYF. The CDR3, as DNA: TGTGCCAGCTCACCACCAACAGGCTTCCAAGAGACCCAGTACTTC. The chain combines TRBV18 with TRBJ2-5, with D possibly TRBD1 on 5 matching bases. CDR1 is KGHSH and CDR2 is LQKENI in the germline V gene. This CDR3 is 15 amino acids long. V lost 0 bases to trimming and J lost 1 base, with 9 bases between them.

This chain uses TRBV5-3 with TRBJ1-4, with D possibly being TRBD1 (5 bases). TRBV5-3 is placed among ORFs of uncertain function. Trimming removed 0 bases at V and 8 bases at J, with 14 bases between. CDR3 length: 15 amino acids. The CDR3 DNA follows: TGTGCCAGAAGCTTGGCAGTCAGGGTAGGGGAAAAACTGTTTTTT. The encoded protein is CARSLAVRVGEKLFF.

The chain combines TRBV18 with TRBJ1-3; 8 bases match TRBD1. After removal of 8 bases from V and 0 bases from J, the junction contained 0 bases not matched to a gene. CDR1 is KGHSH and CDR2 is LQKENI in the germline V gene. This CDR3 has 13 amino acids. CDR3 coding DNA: TGTGCCAGCGGACAGGGCTCTGGAAACACCATATATTTT. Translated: CASGQGSGNTIYF.

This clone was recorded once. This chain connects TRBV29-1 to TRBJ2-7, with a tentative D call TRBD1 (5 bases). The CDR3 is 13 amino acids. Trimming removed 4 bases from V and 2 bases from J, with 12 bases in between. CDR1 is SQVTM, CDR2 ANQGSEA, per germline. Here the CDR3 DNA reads TGCAGCGTTGGGGCAGGGAATGCCTACGAGCAGTACTTC. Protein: CSVGAGNAYEQYF.

The CDR3 is CASSVTWEQFF. CDR3 DNA sequence: TGCGCCAGCAGCGTTACATGGGAGCAGTTCTTC. The chain carries TRBV5-1 and TRBJ2-1, with D hard to call. Germline values: CDR1 SGHRS, CDR2 YFSETQ. Deletions cut 4 bases from V and 10 bases from J, with 9 bases between. This CDR3 spans 11 amino acids.

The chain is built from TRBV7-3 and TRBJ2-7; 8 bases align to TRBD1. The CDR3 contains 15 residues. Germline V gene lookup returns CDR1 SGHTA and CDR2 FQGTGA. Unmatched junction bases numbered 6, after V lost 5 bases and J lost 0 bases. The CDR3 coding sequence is TGTGCCAGCAGCCTCCCGGACAGGGACTCCTACGAGCAGTACTTC. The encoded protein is CASSLPDRDSYEQYF.

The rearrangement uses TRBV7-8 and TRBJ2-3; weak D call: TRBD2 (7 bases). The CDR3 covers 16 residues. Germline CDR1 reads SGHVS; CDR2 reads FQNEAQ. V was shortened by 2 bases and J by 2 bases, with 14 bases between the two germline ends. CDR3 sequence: CASSLIPRGLTDTQYF. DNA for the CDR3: TGTGCCAGCAGCTTAATCCCGCGGGGGCTCACAGATACGCAGTATTTT.

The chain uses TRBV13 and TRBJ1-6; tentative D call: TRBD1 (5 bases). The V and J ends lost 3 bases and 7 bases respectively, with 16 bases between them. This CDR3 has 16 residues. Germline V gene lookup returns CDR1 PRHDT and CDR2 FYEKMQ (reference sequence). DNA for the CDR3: TGTGCCAGCAGCTTCCGCGGGGGTGAGTGGAATTCACCCCTCCACTTT. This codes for CASSFRGGEWNSPLHF.

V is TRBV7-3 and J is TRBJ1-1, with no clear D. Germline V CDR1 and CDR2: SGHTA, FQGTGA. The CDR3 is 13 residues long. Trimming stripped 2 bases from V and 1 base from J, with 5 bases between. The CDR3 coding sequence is TGTGCCAGCAGCTTAGAGGAGAACACTGAAGCTTTCTTT. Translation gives CASSLEENTEAFF.

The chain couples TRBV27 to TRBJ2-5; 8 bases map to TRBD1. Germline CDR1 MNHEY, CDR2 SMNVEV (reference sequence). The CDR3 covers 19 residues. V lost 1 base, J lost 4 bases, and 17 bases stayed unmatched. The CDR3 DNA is TGTGCCAGCAGTTTATTGTCTCTTCGGTGCGGGACAGGACGAGAGACCCAGTACTTC. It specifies CASSLLSLRCGTGRETQYF.

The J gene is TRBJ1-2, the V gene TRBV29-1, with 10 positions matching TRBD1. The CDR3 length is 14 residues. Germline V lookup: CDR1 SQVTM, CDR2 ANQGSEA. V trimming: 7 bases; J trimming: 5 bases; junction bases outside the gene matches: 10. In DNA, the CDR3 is TGCAGCGCCACCGCGGGGACAGGGGATTATGGCTACACCTTC. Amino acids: CSATAGTGDYGYTF.